The entry below describes one T cell receptor beta chain. Its antigen is still unknown. V lost 6 bases and J lost 0, with 14 bases in between. The CDR3 length is 16 residues. Per the germline V gene, CDR1 is SNHLY and CDR2 is FYNNEI. Clones were sequenced by immunoSEQ multiplex PCR, and TCRdb holds only the in-frame ones, with some missing. Among roughly 160,000 clones listed, less than 85% were seen once. This sample stems from a study of cytotoxic CD8 clonotypes in ibrutinib-treated CLL. Whole-study findings and limits: Increased clonality at ibrutinib response gave way to a return toward baseline at progression.

The sample here was PBMCs, taken after 24 months of ibrutinib treatment. The rearrangement links TRBV2 to TRBJ2-2, with a weak D call TRBD2 (6 bases). The clonotype originates from a human donor with chronic lymphocytic leukemia. Here the CDR3 DNA reads TGTGCCAGCAGGGTCGGGAGCTCTACGAACACCGGGGAGCTGTTTTTT. Its protein is CASRVGSSTNTGELFF.